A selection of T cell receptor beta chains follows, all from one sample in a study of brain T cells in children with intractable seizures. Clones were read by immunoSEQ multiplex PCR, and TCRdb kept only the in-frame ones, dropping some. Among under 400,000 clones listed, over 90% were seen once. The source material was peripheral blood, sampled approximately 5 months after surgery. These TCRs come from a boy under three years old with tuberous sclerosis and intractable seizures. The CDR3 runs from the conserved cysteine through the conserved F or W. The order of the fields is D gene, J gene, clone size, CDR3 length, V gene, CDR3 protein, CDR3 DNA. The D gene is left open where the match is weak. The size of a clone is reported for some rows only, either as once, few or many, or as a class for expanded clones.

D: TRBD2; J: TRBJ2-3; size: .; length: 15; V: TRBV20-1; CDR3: CSASGLAVSSDTQYF; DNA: TGCAGTGCTAGTGGTCTAGCGGTTTCGTCAGATACGCAGTATTTT
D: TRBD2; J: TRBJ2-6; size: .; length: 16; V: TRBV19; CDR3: CASSMGGVTGANVLTF; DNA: TGTGCCAGTAGTATGGGAGGGGTTACGGGGGCCAACGTCCTGACTTTC
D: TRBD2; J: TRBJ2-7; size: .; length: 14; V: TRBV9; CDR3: CASSASGGTYEQYF; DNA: TGTGCCAGCAGCGCCTCGGGGGGTACCTACGAGCAGTACTTC
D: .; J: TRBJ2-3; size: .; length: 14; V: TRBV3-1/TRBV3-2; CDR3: CASSQRTDPDTQYF; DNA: TGTGCCAGCAGCCAACGGACAGATCCGGATACGCAGTATTTT
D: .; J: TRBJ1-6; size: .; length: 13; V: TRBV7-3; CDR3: CASSLAYNSPLHF; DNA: TGTGCCAGCAGCTTGGCCTATAATTCACCCCTCCACTTT
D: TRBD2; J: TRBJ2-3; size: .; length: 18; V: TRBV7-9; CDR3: CASSLGGTSAPSTDTQYF; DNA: TGTGCCAGCAGCTTAGGCGGGACTAGCGCTCCTAGCACAGATACGCAGTATTTT
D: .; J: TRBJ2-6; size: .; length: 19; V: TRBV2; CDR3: CASSFDPIREAGGANVLTF; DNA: TGTGCCAGCAGTTTCGACCCAATCAGGGAAGCTGGAGGGGCCAACGTCCTGACTTTC
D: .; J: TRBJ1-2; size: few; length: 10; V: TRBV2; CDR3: CASRPDGYTF; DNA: TGTGCCAGCAGGCCTGATGGCTACACCTTC
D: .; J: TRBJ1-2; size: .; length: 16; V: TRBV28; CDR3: CASSSHLKGSNYGYTF; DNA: TGTGCCAGCAGCTCCCACCTTAAGGGGTCCAACTATGGCTACACCTTC
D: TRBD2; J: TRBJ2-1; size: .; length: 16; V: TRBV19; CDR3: CASSRTGTSGYNEQFF; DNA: TGTGCCAGTAGTAGAACCGGGACTAGCGGATACAATGAGCAGTTCTTC
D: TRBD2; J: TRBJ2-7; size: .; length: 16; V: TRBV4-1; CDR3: CASSQVGGSGAYEQYF; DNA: TGCGCCAGCAGCCAAGTCGGGGGGTCTGGGGCCTACGAGCAGTACTTC
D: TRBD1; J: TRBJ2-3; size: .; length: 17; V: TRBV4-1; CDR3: CASSLGTGGLPSDTQYF; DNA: TGCGCCAGCAGCCTTGGAACAGGGGGGCTTCCGTCTGATACGCAGTATTTT
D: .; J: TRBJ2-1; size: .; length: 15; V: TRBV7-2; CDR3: CASNPGGLSYNEQFF; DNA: TGTGCCAGCAACCCCGGGGGCCTCTCCTACAATGAGCAGTTCTTC
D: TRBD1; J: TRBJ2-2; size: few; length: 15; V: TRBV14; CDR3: CASSPDRALTGELFF; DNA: TGTGCCAGCAGTCCCGACAGGGCTCTCACCGGGGAGCTGTTTTTT
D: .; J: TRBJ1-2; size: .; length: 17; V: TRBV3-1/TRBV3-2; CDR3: CASSHDGGAGVGYGYTF; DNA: TGTGCCAGCAGCCATGACGGCGGAGCAGGGGTCGGCTATGGCTACACCTTC
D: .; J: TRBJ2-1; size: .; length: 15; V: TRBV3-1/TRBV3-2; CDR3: CASSPSLRSGNEQFF; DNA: TGTGCCAGCAGCCCGTCATTACGGAGTGGGAATGAGCAGTTCTTC
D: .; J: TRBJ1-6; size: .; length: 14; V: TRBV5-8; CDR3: CASGNRAWNSPLHF; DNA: TGTGCCAGCGGCAACAGGGCCTGGAATTCACCCCTCCACTTT
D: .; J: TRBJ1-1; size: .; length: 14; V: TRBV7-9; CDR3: CASSQGEMNTEAFF; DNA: TGTGCCAGCAGCCAAGGAGAAATGAACACTGAAGCTTTCTTT